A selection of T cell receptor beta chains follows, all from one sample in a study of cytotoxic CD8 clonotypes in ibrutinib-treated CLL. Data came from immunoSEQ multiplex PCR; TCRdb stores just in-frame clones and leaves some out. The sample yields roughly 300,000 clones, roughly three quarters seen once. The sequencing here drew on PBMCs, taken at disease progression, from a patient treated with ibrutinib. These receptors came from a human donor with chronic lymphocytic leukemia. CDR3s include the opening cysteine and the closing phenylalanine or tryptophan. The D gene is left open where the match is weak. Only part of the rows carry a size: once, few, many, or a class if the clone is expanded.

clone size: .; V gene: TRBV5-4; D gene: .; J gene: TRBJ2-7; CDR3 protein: CASSLGGAGVSYEQYF; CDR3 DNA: TGTGCCAGCAGCTTGGGAGGGGCAGGAGTCTCCTACGAGCAGTACTTC
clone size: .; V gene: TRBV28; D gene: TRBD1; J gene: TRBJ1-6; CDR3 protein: CASRTGARRTSPLHF; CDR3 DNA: TGTGCCAGCAGGACAGGGGCTCGTCGGACCTCACCCCTCCACTTT
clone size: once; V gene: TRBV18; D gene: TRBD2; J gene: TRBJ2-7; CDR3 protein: CASSPGRGGFEQYF; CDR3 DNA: TGTGCCAGCTCACCTGGCCGGGGGGGTTTCGAGCAGTACTTC
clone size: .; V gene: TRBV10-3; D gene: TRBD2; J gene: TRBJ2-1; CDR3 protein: CAISGLDTHNEQFF; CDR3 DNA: TGTGCCATCAGCGGACTAGACACACACAATGAGCAGTTCTTC
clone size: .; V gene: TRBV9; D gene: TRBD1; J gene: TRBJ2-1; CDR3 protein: CASSPWDSYNEQFF; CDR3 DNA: TGTGCCAGCAGCCCCTGGGACAGCTACAATGAGCAGTTCTTC
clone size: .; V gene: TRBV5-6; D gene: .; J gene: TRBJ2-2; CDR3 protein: CASSSSQARTRSGGELFF; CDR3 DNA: TGTGCCAGCAGCTCATCCCAGGCTAGGACAAGAAGTGGCGGGGAGCTGTTTTTT
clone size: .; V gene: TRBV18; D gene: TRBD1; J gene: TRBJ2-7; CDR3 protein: CASSQNPGQASYEQYF; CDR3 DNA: TGTGCCAGCTCACAGAACCCGGGACAGGCATCCTACGAGCAGTACTTC
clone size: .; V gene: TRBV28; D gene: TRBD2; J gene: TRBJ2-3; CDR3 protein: CASSQYSGRGSTQYF; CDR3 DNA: TGTGCCAGCAGCCAGTATAGTGGGAGGGGATCAACGCAGTATTTT
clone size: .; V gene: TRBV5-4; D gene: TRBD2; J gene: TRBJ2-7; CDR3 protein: CASTFGGGTYEQYF; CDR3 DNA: TGTGCCAGCACCTTCGGGGGGGGAACCTACGAGCAGTACTTC
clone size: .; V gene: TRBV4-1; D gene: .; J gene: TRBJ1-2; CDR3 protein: CASSQDGPNYGYTF; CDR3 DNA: TGCGCCAGCAGCCAAGACGGACCGAACTATGGCTACACCTTC
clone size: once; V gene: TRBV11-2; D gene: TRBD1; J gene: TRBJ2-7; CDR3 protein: CASRGQEQPYEQYF; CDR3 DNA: TGTGCCAGCAGGGGACAGGAACAACCGTACGAGCAGTACTTC
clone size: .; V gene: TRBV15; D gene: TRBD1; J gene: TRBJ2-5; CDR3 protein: CATTTGGGGETQYF; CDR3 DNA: TGTGCCACAACGACAGGGGGCGGAGGGGAGACCCAGTACTTC
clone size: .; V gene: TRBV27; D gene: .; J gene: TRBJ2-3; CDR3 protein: CASTAKGRDTQYF; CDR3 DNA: TGTGCCAGCACGGCCAAGGGGAGGGATACGCAGTATTTT
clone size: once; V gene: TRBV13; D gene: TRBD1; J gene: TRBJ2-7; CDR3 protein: CASSSTGSSGYEQYF; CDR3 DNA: TGTGCCAGCAGCTCGACAGGGTCGTCGGGCTACGAGCAGTACTTC
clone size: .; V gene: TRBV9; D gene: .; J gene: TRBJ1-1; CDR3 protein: CASSVGVSTEAFF; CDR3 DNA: TGTGCCAGCAGCGTGGGAGTTAGCACTGAAGCTTTCTTT
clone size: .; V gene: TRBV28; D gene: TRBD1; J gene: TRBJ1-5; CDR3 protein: CASSYIPGQGEAGQPQHF; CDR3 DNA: TGTGCCAGCAGTTATATTCCGGGACAGGGGGAAGCGGGTCAGCCCCAGCATTTT
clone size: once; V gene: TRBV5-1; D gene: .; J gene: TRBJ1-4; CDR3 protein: CASSLEGEAGEKLFF; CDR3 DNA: TGCGCCAGCAGCTTGGAGGGGGAGGCCGGTGAAAAACTGTTTTTT
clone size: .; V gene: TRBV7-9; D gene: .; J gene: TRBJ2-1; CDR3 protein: CASSLALINREGGQFF; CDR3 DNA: TGTGCCAGCAGCTTAGCGTTGATCAACAGGGAGGGGGGGCAGTTCTTC
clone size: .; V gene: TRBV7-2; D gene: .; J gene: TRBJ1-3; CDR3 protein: CASSATVNSGNTIYF; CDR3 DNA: TGTGCCAGCAGCGCTACAGTGAATTCTGGAAACACCATATATTTT
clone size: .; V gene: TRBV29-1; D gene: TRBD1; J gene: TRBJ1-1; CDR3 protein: CSHNRGLNTEAFF; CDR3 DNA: TGCAGCCACAACAGGGGGTTGAACACTGAAGCTTTCTTT
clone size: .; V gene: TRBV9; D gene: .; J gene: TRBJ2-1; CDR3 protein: CASSVSGTVAEQFF; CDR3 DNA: TGTGCCAGCAGCGTTTCGGGAACCGTGGCGGAGCAGTTCTTC
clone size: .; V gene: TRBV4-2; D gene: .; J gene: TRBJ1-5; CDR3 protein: CASSLIGAGGPNQPQHF; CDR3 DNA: TGTGCCAGCAGCCTGATCGGAGCCGGGGGGCCCAATCAGCCCCAGCATTTT
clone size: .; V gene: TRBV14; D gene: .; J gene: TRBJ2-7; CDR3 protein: CASSPINRVSYEQYF; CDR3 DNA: TGTGCCAGCAGCCCGATTAACAGGGTCTCCTACGAGCAGTACTTC
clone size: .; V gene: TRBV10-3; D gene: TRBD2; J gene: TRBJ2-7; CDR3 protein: CAISVMRGGDEQYF; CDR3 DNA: TGTGCCATCAGTGTTATGCGGGGGGGAGACGAGCAGTACTTC
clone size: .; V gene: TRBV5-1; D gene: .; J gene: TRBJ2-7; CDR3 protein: CASSLEGNEQYF; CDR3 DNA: TGCGCCAGCAGCTTGGAGGGGAACGAGCAGTACTTC
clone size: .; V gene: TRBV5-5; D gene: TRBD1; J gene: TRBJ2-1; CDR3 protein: CASSRLGGSSYNEQFF; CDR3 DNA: TGTGCCAGCAGCCGTCTAGGGGGCAGTTCCTACAATGAGCAGTTCTTC
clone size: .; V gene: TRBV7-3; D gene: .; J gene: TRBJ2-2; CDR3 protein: CASSPRTGELFF; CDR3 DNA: TGTGCCAGCAGCCCAAGGACCGGGGAGCTGTTTTTT
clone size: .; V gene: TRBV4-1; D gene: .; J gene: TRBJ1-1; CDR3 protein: CASSQVYKDFGAFF; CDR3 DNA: TGCGCCAGCAGCCAAGTTTACAAGGATTTCGGCGCTTTCTTT
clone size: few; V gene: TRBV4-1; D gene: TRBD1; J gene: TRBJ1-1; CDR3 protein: CASSQDRVNTEAFF; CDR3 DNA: TGCGCCAGCAGCCAGGACAGGGTGAACACTGAAGCTTTCTTT
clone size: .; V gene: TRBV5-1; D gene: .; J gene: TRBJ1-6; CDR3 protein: CASSTGQANSPLHF; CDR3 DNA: TGCGCCAGCAGCACCGGACAAGCGAATTCACCCCTCCACTTT
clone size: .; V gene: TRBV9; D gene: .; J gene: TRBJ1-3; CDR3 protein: CASSVASRSSGNTIYF; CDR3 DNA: TGTGCCAGCAGCGTCGCTTCTCGGAGCTCTGGAAACACCATATATTTT
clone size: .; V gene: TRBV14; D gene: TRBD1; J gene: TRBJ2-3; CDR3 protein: CASSQDRTNTQYF; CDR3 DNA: TGTGCCAGCAGCCAGGACAGGACGAATACGCAGTATTTT
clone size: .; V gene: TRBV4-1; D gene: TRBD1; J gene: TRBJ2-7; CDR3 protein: CASSHRVLRDRGDEQYF; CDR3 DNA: TGCGCCAGCAGCCACCGCGTACTCCGGGACAGGGGGGACGAGCAGTACTTC
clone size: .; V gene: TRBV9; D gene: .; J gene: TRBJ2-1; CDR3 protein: CASSVLANSYNEQFF; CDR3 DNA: TGTGCCAGCAGCGTCTTAGCGAACTCCTACAATGAGCAGTTCTTC
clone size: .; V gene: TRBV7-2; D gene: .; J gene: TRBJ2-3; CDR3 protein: CASSLALSSDTQYF; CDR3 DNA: TGTGCCAGCAGCTTAGCGCTGTCTTCAGATACGCAGTATTTT
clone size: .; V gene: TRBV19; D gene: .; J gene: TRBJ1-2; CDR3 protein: CASSMGGRGGYTF; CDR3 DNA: TGTGCCAGTAGTATGGGGGGACGGGGTGGCTACACCTTC
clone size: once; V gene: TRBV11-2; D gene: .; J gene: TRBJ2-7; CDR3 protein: CASSSSGGGYEQYF; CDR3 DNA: TGTGCCAGCAGCTCGAGCGGTGGGGGCTACGAGCAGTACTTC
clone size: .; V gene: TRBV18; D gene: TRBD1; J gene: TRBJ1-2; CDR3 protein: CASSPLTGEFSSYDYTF; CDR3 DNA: TGTGCCAGCTCACCACTTACAGGGGAATTTTCGTCCTATGACTACACCTTC
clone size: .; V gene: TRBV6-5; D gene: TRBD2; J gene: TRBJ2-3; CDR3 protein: CASSYRAGVEDTQYF; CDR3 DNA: TGTGCCAGCAGTTACAGAGCGGGAGTTGAAGATACGCAGTATTTT
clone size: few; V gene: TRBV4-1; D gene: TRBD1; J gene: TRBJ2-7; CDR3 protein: CASSRGQAKGSYEQYF; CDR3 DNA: TGCGCCAGCAGCCGAGGACAGGCCAAAGGCTCCTACGAGCAGTACTTC
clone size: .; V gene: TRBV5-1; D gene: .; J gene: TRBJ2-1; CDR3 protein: CASSPLDSYNEQFF; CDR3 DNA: TGCGCCAGCAGCCCTCTCGACTCCTACAATGAGCAGTTCTTC
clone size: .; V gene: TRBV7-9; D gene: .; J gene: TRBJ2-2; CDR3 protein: CASSRAGNTGELFF; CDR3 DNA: TGTGCCAGTTCTAGGGCGGGGAACACCGGGGAGCTGTTTTTT
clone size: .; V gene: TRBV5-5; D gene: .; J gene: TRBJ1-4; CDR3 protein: CASSLSTNEKLFF; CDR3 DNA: TGTGCCAGCAGCTTGTCCACTAATGAAAAACTGTTTTTT
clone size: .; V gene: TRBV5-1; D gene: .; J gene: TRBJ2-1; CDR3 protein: CASSFSPSLNNEQFF; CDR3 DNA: TGCGCCAGCAGCTTTTCTCCGAGCCTCAACAATGAGCAGTTCTTC
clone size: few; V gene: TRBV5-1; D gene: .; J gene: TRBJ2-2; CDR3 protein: CASSSGIVGELFF; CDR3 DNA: TGCGCCAGCAGCTCGGGTATAGTCGGGGAGCTGTTTTTT
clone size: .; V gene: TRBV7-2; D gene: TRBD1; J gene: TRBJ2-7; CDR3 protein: CASSLAPRTGAFSYEQYF; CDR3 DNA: TGTGCCAGCAGCTTAGCCCCGCGGACAGGAGCCTTCTCCTACGAGCAGTACTTC
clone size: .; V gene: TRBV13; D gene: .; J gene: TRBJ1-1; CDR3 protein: CASSSPRTMNTEAFF; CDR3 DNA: TGTGCCAGCAGCTCGCCCAGAACTATGAACACTGAAGCTTTCTTT
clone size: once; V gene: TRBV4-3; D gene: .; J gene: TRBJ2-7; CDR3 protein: CASSQDVVASYEQYF; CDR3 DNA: TGCGCCAGCAGCCAAGATGTAGTAGCATCCTACGAGCAGTACTTC
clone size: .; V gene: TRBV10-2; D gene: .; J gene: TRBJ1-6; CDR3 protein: CASSESGGSNSPLHF; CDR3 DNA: TGCGCCAGCAGTGAGTCGGGTGGGAGCAATTCACCCCTCCACTTT
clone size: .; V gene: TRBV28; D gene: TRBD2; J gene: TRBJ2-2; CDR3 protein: CASSPRITSGFTGELFF; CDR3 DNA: TGTGCCAGCAGTCCTCGTATCACTAGCGGGTTCACCGGGGAGCTGTTTTTT
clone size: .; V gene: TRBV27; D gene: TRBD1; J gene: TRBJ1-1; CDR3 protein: CASSPRQGTNTEAFF; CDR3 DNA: TGTGCCAGCAGTCCACGACAGGGGACGAACACTGAAGCTTTCTTT
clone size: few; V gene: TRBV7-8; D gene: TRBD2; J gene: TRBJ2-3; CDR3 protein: CASRPSVTSGGTDTQYF; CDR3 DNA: TGTGCCAGCAGGCCTAGCGTGACTAGCGGGGGAACAGATACGCAGTATTTT
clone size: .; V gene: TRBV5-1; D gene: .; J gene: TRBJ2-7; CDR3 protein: CASSGTRYEQYF; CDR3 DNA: TGCGCCAGCAGCGGGACCCGGTACGAGCAGTACTTC
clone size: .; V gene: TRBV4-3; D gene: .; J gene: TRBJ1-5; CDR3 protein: CASSQERGGGQPQHF; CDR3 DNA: TGCGCCAGCAGCCAAGAGAGGGGGGGTGGACAGCCCCAGCATTTT
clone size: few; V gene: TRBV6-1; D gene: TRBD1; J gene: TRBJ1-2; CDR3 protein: CASSEFGGQGCGYGYTF; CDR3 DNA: TGTGCCAGCAGTGAATTTGGAGGACAGGGGTGCGGCTATGGCTACACCTTC
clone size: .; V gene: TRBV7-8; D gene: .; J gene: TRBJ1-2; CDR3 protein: CASSLERRYGYTF; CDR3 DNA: TGTGCCAGCAGCTTAGAGAGGAGATATGGCTACACCTTC
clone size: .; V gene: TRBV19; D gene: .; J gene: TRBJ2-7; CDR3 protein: CASSTGPGYYEQYF; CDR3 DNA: TGTGCCAGTAGTACGGGACCAGGATATTACGAGCAGTACTTC